Listed here are 20 T cell receptor beta chains from one sample, sequenced in a study of blood T cell repertoires in COVID-19. The method was immunoSEQ multiplex PCR; TCRdb's version includes in-frame clones alone and lacks a portion of them. This table holds 300,000 or so clones, 70% to 90% found once. Sequencing was done on a sample of peripheral blood. The receptors here all came from a woman between 35 and 50 years old with acute or convalescent COVID-19.

The chain joins TRBV9 to TRBJ2-2; 11 nucleotides align to TRBD2. Trimming removed 4 bases from V and 2 bases from J; junction bases left unmatched: 10. Germline loops: CDR1 SGDLS, CDR2 YYNGEE. The CDR3 contains 18 residues. CDR3 region: CASSSRLAGPQNTGELFF. The DNA of the CDR3 is TGTGCCAGCAGCTCACGACTAGCGGGGCCCCAAAACACCGGGGAGCTGTTTTTT.

The chain employs TRBV18 and TRBJ1-2; 10 nucleotides align to TRBD1. J was trimmed by 7 bases and V by 2 bases; bases with no gene match: 7. The V gene's germline CDR1 is KGHSH and CDR2 LQKENI. This CDR3 has 15 amino acids. CDR3 DNA sequence: TGTGCCAGCTCACCATCCGGGACAGGGGCTGCTGGCTACACCTTC. It specifies CASSPSGTGAAGYTF.

In this sample, this clone turned up a few times. This rearrangement joins TRBV19 to TRBJ1-2, with D hard to call. The CDR3 covers 16 residues. Germline CDR1 LNHDA, CDR2 SQIVND (reference sequence). Trimming removed 7 bases from V and 4 bases from J, with 22 bases in between. The chain's CDR3 is CASTRGRPDSLYGYTF. The DNA for the CDR3 is TGTGCCAGTACCCGGGGTCGACCAGACTCCCTCTATGGCTACACCTTC.

CDR3 loop: CASSLRPSLDTQYF. DNA for the CDR3: TGTGCCAGCAGCTTGCGGCCCTCATTGGATACGCAGTATTTT. V gene TRBV11-3 combines with J gene TRBJ2-3; no clear D. Trimming cost V 3 bases and J 6 bases, with 13 bases left between them. The CDR3 is 14 residues long. Germline V gene lookup returns CDR1 SGHNT and CDR2 YENEEA.

The V and J genes are TRBV28 and TRBJ2-2, with a possible D match to TRBD2 (7 bases). V was pared by 5 bases and J by 13 bases, with 26 bases between. The germline gives CDR1 MDHEN, CDR2 SYDVKM. The CDR3 is 16 amino acids. DNA of the CDR3: TGTGCCAGCAGTCTCCGAGGGGGGGGCAACTTGGTGGTGCTGTTTTTT. Its translation is CASSLRGGGNLVVLFF.

The genes are TRBV3-1 (or the pseudogene TRBV3-2) and TRBJ2-5; 7 bases are a match to TRBD2. V lost 3 bases to trimming and J lost 5 bases; unmatched junction nucleotides: 3. The germline V gene encodes CDR1 LGHDT and CDR2 YNNKEL (reference sequence). The CDR3 contains 13 residues. The CDR3 region has the DNA TGTGCCAGCAGCCAGCGGGGAGGGGAGACCCAGTACTTC. This sequence encodes CASSQRGGETQYF.

The chain has TRBV9 and TRBJ1-3; D is unclear. Germline V gene lookup returns CDR1 SGDLS and CDR2 YYNGEE. V was pared by 0 bases and J by 4 bases, with 8 bases between. The CDR3 covers 14 residues. As DNA, the CDR3 is TGTGCCAGCAGCGTAGCTCGGGAGGGAAACACCATATATTTT. Residues: CASSVAREGNTIYF.

The V and J genes are TRBV6-6 and TRBJ1-4; D is unresolved. Germline assignment: CDR1 MNHNY and CDR2 SVGAGI (reference sequence). The ends were cut back, 2 bases at V and 6 bases at J, with 7 bases in the middle. This CDR3 comprises 13 residues. For the CDR3, the DNA is TGTGCCAGCAGTTACAGGAGGGATGAAAAACTGTTTTTT. Translated: CASSYRRDEKLFF.

The chain has TRBV11-2 and TRBJ1-1, with TRBD1 identical over 7 bases. V lost 5 bases, J lost 3 bases, and 18 bases stayed unmatched. The CDR3 totals 18 residues. In germline, CDR1 is SGHAT, CDR2 FQNNGV. For the CDR3, the DNA is TGTGCCAGCAGCCCACACCGACTGACAGGGCTGAGGGACACTGAAGCTTTCTTT. It specifies CASSPHRLTGLRDTEAFF.

With regard to this clone: The DNA is left out, because the CDR3 cannot be placed on it with certainty; the CDR3 is given as TCRdb lists it. The genes are TRBV6-5 and TRBJ1-1; the table's D call, TRBD1, has no DNA check behind it. The germline gives CDR1 MNHEY, CDR2 SVGAGI. The CDR3 is made up of 13 amino acids, end residues included. CDR3 loop: CASNLDKATEAFF.

This clone came up once. The rearrangement links TRBV29-1 to TRBJ2-3; the match to TRBD2 covers 11 bases. From germline, CDR1 is SQVTM and CDR2 ANQGSEA. V shed 7 bases, J shed 1 base, and the junction held 13 bases outside the gene matches. The CDR3 is 17 residues long. DNA for the CDR3: TGCAGCGCTATGGCGTTGTCTAGCGGGGGGCGCACAGATACGCAGTATTTT. Translation gives CSAMALSSGGRTDTQYF.

This rearrangement joins TRBV24-1 to TRBJ1-2; D gene ambiguous. Germline V CDR1 and CDR2: KGHDR, SFDVKD. The CDR3 loop spans 12 amino acids. Trimming took off 10 bases at V and 4 bases at J, with 12 bases between the two ends. CDR3 sequence (DNA): TGTGCCACGCGATGTGAATCCTATGGCTACACCTTC. This translates into CATRCESYGYTF.

V and J are TRBV6-2 or TRBV6-3 and TRBJ2-2, with D perhaps matching TRBD2 (6 bases). The V and J ends lost 2 bases and 7 bases respectively, with 11 bases between them. In germline, CDR1 is MNHEY, CDR2 SVGEGT. This CDR3 is 14 amino acids long. In DNA, the CDR3 is TGTGCCAGCAGTTACAGTCAGGAGGGCGGGGAGCTGTTTTTT. It yields the protein CASSYSQEGGELFF.

The rearrangement links TRBV19 to TRBJ1-1, with a possible D match to TRBD1 (6 bases). CDR1 and CDR2 from the germline V gene are LNHDA and SQIVND (reference sequence). The length of the CDR3 is 15 residues. V was pared by 5 bases and J by 1 base, with 14 bases between. The DNA for the CDR3 is TGTGCCAGTAGTTGGTACAGGGAGCGGAACACTGAAGCTTTCTTT. It specifies CASSWYRERNTEAFF. The whole variable domain, remainder taken from reference TRBV19 and TRBJ1-1, is DGGITQSPKYLFRKEGQNVTLSCEQNLNHDAMYWYRQDPGQGLRLIYYSQIVNDFQKGDIAEGYSVSREKKESFPLTVTSAQKNPTAFYLCASSWYRERNTEAFFGQGTRLTVV.

V is TRBV6-5 and J is TRBJ1-2; maybe TRBD1 (6 bases). V gave up 7 bases and J gave up 13 bases, with 19 bases separating them. Germline CDR1 MNHEY, CDR2 SVGAGI. The CDR3 totals 12 residues. The CDR3 nucleotides are TGTGCCAGCACCGCGCCCCAGGGGATGTGCACCTTC. Translated: CASTAPQGMCTF.

The rearrangement joins TRBV3-1 (or the pseudogene TRBV3-2) to TRBJ2-3, with D uncertain. The germline CDR1 and CDR2 sequences are LGHDT and YNNKEL (reference sequence). CDR3 length equals 14 residues. The V gene lost 1 base and the J gene lost 3 bases, with 8 bases spanning the gap. This chain's CDR3 is CASSQAGRTDTQYF. CDR3 nucleotides: TGTGCCAGCAGCCAAGCAGGTCGTACAGATACGCAGTATTTT.

The chain links TRBV10-1 to TRBJ1-3; 7 nucleotides align to TRBD1. The germline V gene has CDR1 WNHNN and CDR2 SYGVQD (reference sequence). The CDR3 is made up of 15 amino acids. V shed 4 bases, J shed 3 bases, and the junction held 6 bases outside the gene matches. CDR3 amino acids: CASSVLQGSGNTIYF. CDR3 nucleotide sequence: TGCGCCAGCAGTGTTTTACAGGGGAGTGGAAACACCATATATTTT.

The J gene is TRBJ1-5, the V gene TRBV10-3; 11 positions agree with TRBD1. CDR3 length equals 15 residues. The V and J ends lost 2 bases and 6 bases, in that order; junction bases with no gene match: 3. Germline CDR1 and CDR2: ENHRY and SYGVKD. DNA for the CDR3: TGTGCCATCAGTGAGGGACAGGGGGCAAGTCAGCCCCAGCATTTT. Translation: CAISEGQGASQPQHF.

The chain recombines TRBV15 with TRBJ1-2, with D tentatively TRBD1 (6 bases). Trimming removed 0 bases at V and 6 bases at J, with 14 bases between. The CDR3 is 15 amino acids. Germline lookup yields CDR1 LNHNV and CDR2 YYDKDF (reference sequence). CDR3 sequence reads: CATSRDHGGLHGYTF. CDR3 nucleotide sequence: TGTGCCACCAGCAGAGATCACGGGGGGCTTCATGGCTACACCTTC.

This clone came up once. The chain carries TRBV6-5 and TRBJ1-2, with D possibly TRBD1 on 5 matching bases. Trimming pared 11 bases from V and 7 bases from J, leaving 23 bases between. The CDR3 length is 14 residues. CDR1 and CDR2 (germline): MNHEY, SVGAGI. The CDR3 loop reads CASGHPLLVGGYTF. DNA of the CDR3: TGTGCCTCCGGACACCCTCTTCTTGTTGGTGGCTACACCTTC.